This T cell receptor beta chain is drawn from a study of blood T cell repertoires in COVID-19 (dated by TCRdb to about 2020). For the wider study: The collaborator samples originated in the United States, Italy and Spain and spanned the acute and convalescent phases of COVID-19. The prospective study material was composed of cDNA or gDNA derived from T cells, B-cell-depleted T cells, or PBMCs. The dataset comprised deeply sampled blood TCRbeta repertoires from subjects exposed to, actively infected with, or recovered from COVID-19. The repertoires were made available in a free public database intended to serve as a resource for research on the immune response to SARS-CoV-2. Samples were obtained from the ongoing ImmuneRACE study (first 160 participants) and from some 1,200 subjects provided by 6 global collaborators. Sample metadata almost always included a de-identified subject ID, COVID-19 status, age in years and sex. HLA class I and class II types, where available, came from metadata supplied by the sample provider rather than from assay-based typing.

The CDR3 measures 14 amino acids from cysteine to phenylalanine. The CDR3 DNA has 42 bases and is translated from base 1. Looking up the germline V gene yields CDR1 SGDLS and CDR2 YYNGEE. The germline ends are 15 bases apart after V is trimmed by 4 bases and J by 4 bases. General study outcomes and caveats: How much clinical and demographic metadata was included differed by source and by participant, and the metadata was provided uncurated.

TCRbeta CDR3 regions were amplified from genomic DNA using the immunoSEQ Assay, a bias-controlled multiplex PCR. Per the source publication's procedure: Nucleated cell counts per sample were estimated from amplification of reference gene primers within the assay. To quantify the absolute abundance of each unique TCRbeta CDR3 rearrangement, sequence reads were collapsed and filtered. For each sample, productive Simpson clonality was calculated as the square root of Simpson's diversity index across productive rearrangements. The source is immuneACCESS, and TCRdb retained only in-frame sequences with V and J called. Part of the clones is not carried over; for the studies checked, unresolved V genes explain less than half of this, and the remainder is unexplained. The D gene and trimming were derived from the DNA, and the V and J assignments and clone size from that table. The sample table shows over 150,000 clones, and more than 85% are seen once. 2% to 3% of the sample is taken by the ten largest.

As concerns this clone: The antigen this receptor binds is unknown. The sample holds no much larger clone one base away, and base qualities are not on file.

One collaborating source in Seattle enrolled patients while the patients were actively infected and followed the patients over time throughout the course of disease. Collaborating institutions collected whole blood in K2EDTA tubes following their own protocols. For TCRbeta analysis, collaborator samples were shipped as frozen whole blood, as isolated PBMCs, or as DNA extracted from either sample type. The sequenced sample was peripheral blood. The rearranged segments are TRBV9 and TRBJ2-7; the D segment could be TRBD1, given 5 matching bases. The receptor comes from a woman aged 80 or older with COVID-19, enrolled during active disease. The CDR3 here reads CASSLQESEYEQYF. In nucleotide form, the sequence is TGTGCCAGCAGCTTACAGGAGTCTGAGTACGAGCAGTACTTC. The CDR3 plus the reference TRBV9 and TRBJ2-7 genes for the other parts give the full variable domain: DSGVTQTPKHLITATGQRVTLRCSPRSGDLSVYWYQQSLDQGLQFLIQYYNGEERAKGNILERFSAQQFPDLHSELNLSSLELGDSALYFCASSLQESEYEQYFGPGTRLTVT.